Included here is one TCR beta chain sequence, with context. Its specific antigen is unknown. Nothing much larger sits one base from this clone, and base qualities are not available. The CDR3 holds 13 amino acids from the cysteine to the phenylalanine. The retained sequence is limited to the CDR3, 39 bases, with the frame set at the first base. As encoded in the germline V gene, CDR1 is SGHRS while CDR2 is YFSETQ. Trimming leaves V shorter by 7 bases and J shorter by 6 bases, with the junction holding 2 bases beyond the gene matches. Library method: PCR. Instrument on record: Illumina HiSeq 2500. To reduce PCR and sequencing biases, unique molecular identifiers were built into the TCR beta cDNA libraries. Roughly 500,000 cDNA molecules were obtained per 1 to 10 million input T cells, so each molecule approximated one T cell. The patient libraries were prepared and sequenced with the same protocol used for the earlier healthy control dataset. Samples belonging to the same batch were prepared together, multiplexed and sequenced on a shared HiSeq lane. The published analysis was carried out like this. MIGEC handled the raw barcoded reads, throwing out single-read molecular identifier groups before consensus assembly and CDR3 extraction. Clonotype tables were post-analysed with VDJtools, normalizing diversity by down-sampling all datasets to the smallest sample size. In repertoire overlap clustering, CDR3 amino acid sequences, but not nucleotide sequences, were matched to correct batch-related cross-sample contamination. The public reads were reanalyzed by TCRdb: fastp trimming at Q25, MiXCR alignment, in-frame beta chains only. CDR3 protein sequences are deduplicated, and each keeps its most common genes and DNA. The V and J calls were not made by the authors but by TCRdb's processing. The table for this sample lists 450,000 or so distinct CDR3 sequences; approximately 46% of them were counted only once. The leading ten clones occupy around 10% of the sample.

To demonstrate the VDJtools post-analysis software, TCR beta repertoires were profiled from the peripheral blood of roughly 14 young patients with multiple sclerosis. The multiple sclerosis patients were children and adolescents ranging in age from roughly 6 to 15 years. These data belong to a study of post-analysis software for immune sequencing data (dated by TCRdb to 2014 to 2015). For context, the study as a whole: Disease courses on record covered relapsing-remitting, secondary progressive and progressive-relapsing multiple sclerosis, though some patients had no subtype annotation. Patient repertoires were compared against roughly 11 previously published healthy control repertoires from donors aged 6 to 25 years. A subset of samples was prepared in parallel using single-end sample barcoding, then pooled and co-amplified after Illumina adapter ligation.

Broader findings and caveats from the paper: Significantly lower normalized Chao1 diversity was found in multiple sclerosis patients than in controls, suggesting substantial peripheral T-cell clonal expansion. Strong co-clustering of samples prepared in the same batch was shown by direct clustering with F measure, prompting a batch-effect correction. Significantly higher frequencies in patients than in controls were found for five TRBV segments, including TRBV5-6, TRBV5-1 and TRBV20-1. The control group was slightly older than the multiple sclerosis patient group.

Recombination joined TRBV5-1 with TRBJ2-3; the junction holds 13 bases that match TRBD2. This clonotype was sampled from a girl between 10 and 17 years old with multiple sclerosis. The sequenced sample consisted of blood. The CDR3 region reads CASGLAGEDTQYF. The nucleotide sequence reads as follows: TGCGCCAGCGGACTAGCGGGAGAGGATACGCAGTATTTT.